Following are 22 T cell receptor beta chains from one sample sequenced in a study of T cell responses to AZD1222 COVID-19 vaccine. Sequencing was performed with immunoSEQ multiplex PCR; in TCRdb, only in-frame clones are kept and a portion is missing. The sample has 150,000 to 170,000 clones; about nine tenths are singletons. The sample in question was peripheral blood, obtained on day 0 of AZD1222 vaccination. These receptors came from an adult in good health.

This chain uses TRBV5-1 with TRBJ1-4; the D is unclear. CDR3 length: 15 residues. Germline V gene data show CDR1 as SGHRS and CDR2 as YFSETQ. The germline V and J ends were trimmed by 0 bases and 3 bases, with 9 bases remaining between them. The chain's CDR3 is CASSLAPGPNEKLFF. The CDR3 coding sequence is TGCGCCAGCAGCTTGGCTCCCGGCCCTAATGAAAAACTGTTTTTT.

J is TRBJ2-7 and V is TRBV6-5; tentatively, D is TRBD1 or TRBD2 (5 bases each). Germline V CDR1 and CDR2: MNHEY, SVGAGI. This CDR3 spans 14 amino acids. Trimming left V 9 bases short and J 0 bases short, with 15 bases between. In nucleotides, the CDR3 is TGTGCCAGGGATGGGGACGCCGACTCCTACGAGCAGTACTTC. This sequence encodes CARDGDADSYEQYF.

V gene TRBV11-2 combines with J gene TRBJ1-2; 9 nucleotides line up with TRBD1. V was clipped by 2 bases and J by 2 bases; unmatched bases: 9. CDR1 and CDR2 from the germline V gene are SGHAT and FQNNGV. There are 17 residues in the CDR3. CDR3 nucleotides: TGTGCCAGCAGCTTAAGTATTCTAGGGACAGGGAACTATGGCTACACCTTC. It is translated as CASSLSILGTGNYGYTF.

This clone came up once. The genes are TRBV20-1 and TRBJ1-1; TRBD1 agrees at 9 bases. Germline CDR1 reads DFQATT; CDR2 reads SNEGSKA (reference sequence). Losses at the gene ends were 3 bases for V and 2 bases for J; bases not matched to a gene: 7. The CDR3 has 15 residues. CDR3 DNA: TGCAGTGCTAGTGCACCGGGACAGGGAAACACTGAAGCTTTCTTT. Translation gives CSASAPGQGNTEAFF.

The J gene is TRBJ2-2, the V gene TRBV7-9; 8 positions match TRBD1. V lost 7 bases to trimming and J lost 0 bases; unmatched junction nucleotides: 1. The CDR3 has 14 amino acids. Germline values: CDR1 SEHNR, CDR2 FQNEAQ (reference sequence). CDR3: CASIRGPNTGELFF. CDR3 sequence (DNA): TGTGCCAGCATCAGGGGGCCGAACACCGGGGAGCTGTTTTTT.

The chain joins TRBV19 to TRBJ1-2; the match to TRBD1 covers 8 bases. The CDR3 extends over 16 amino acids. Germline V CDR1 and CDR2: LNHDA, SQIVND (reference sequence). With 3 bases clipped from V and 5 bases from J, the junction kept 11 bases outside the gene matches. The CDR3 loop reads CASSIDRWDRRYGYTF. As DNA, the CDR3 is TGTGCCAGTAGTATCGACCGATGGGACAGGCGTTATGGCTACACCTTC.

Comment on this clone: A junction end diverges from the germline sequence, so it may reflect a read error. The rearrangement joins TRBV7-7 to TRBJ2-7, with D perhaps TRBD1 (6 bases). In germline, CDR1 is SSHAT, CDR2 FNYEAQ (reference sequence). The CDR3 covers 14 residues. Here the CDR3 DNA reads TGTGCTAGCAGCTTAGATCTGGGGGCAAGGGAGCAGTACTTC. It codes for CASSLDLGAREQYF. The whole variable domain, remainder taken from reference TRBV7-7 and TRBJ2-7, is GAGVSQSPRYKVTKRGQDVTLRCDPISSHATLYWYQQALGQGPEFLTYFNYEAQPDKSGLPSDRFSAERPEGSISTLTIQRTEQRDSAMYRCASSLDLGAREQYFGPGTRLTVT.

The J gene is TRBJ2-2, the V gene TRBV9; D may correspond to TRBD1 or TRBD2 (6 bases each). This CDR3 region has 16 residues. Germline V gene sequence: CDR1 SGDLS, CDR2 YYNGEE. The V gene lost 4 bases and the J gene lost 4 bases, with 17 bases spanning the gap. The CDR3 protein is CASSLRGGTVTGELFF. For the CDR3, the DNA is TGTGCCAGCAGCCTCCGAGGGGGGACGGTCACCGGGGAGCTGTTTTTT.

The V call is TRBV5-1, the J call TRBJ2-7; no clear D gene. Deletions cut 6 bases from V and 4 bases from J, with 14 bases between. Germline V CDR1 and CDR2: SGHRS, YFSETQ. This CDR3 has 13 residues. CDR3 sequence: CASNTPDGYEQYF. As DNA, the CDR3 is TGCGCCAGCAACACTCCGGACGGGTACGAGCAGTACTTC.

This clone was detected only once. The chain joins TRBV30 to TRBJ1-2, with D possibly being TRBD1 (5 bases). Germline values: CDR1 GTSNPN, CDR2 SVGIG (reference sequence). The CDR3 covers 15 residues. The V end was cut by 0 bases, the J end by 7 bases, with 18 bases between. CDR3 sequence: CAWSVSLRGASGYTF. As DNA, the CDR3 is TGTGCCTGGAGTGTATCCTTGAGAGGGGCGAGTGGCTACACCTTC.

This chain connects TRBV5-1 to TRBJ1-1, with D possibly TRBD1 on 5 matching bases. The CDR3 totals 14 residues. Deletions cut 0 bases from V and 4 bases from J, with 10 bases between. From germline, CDR1 is SGHRS and CDR2 YFSETQ. CDR3 amino acids: CASSLEGRGTEAFF. The CDR3 bases are TGCGCCAGCAGCTTGGAGGGAAGGGGCACTGAAGCTTTCTTT.

The chain joins TRBV5-1 to TRBJ1-1; no reliable D call. CDR3 size: 12 residues. Germline V gene data show CDR1 as SGHRS and CDR2 as YFSETQ. V was clipped by 4 bases and J by 1 base, with 5 bases between them. The CDR3 region is CASSTQNTEAFF. Written as DNA, the CDR3 is TGCGCCAGCAGCACCCAGAACACTGAAGCTTTCTTT. The variable domain in full, with the rest retrieved from reference TRBV5-1 and TRBJ1-1, is KAGVTQTPRYLIKTRGQQVTLSCSPISGHRSVSWYQQTPGQGLQFLFEYFSETQRNKGNFPGRFSGRQFSNSRSEMNVSTLELGDSALYLCASSTQNTEAFFGQGTRLTVV.

The chain joins TRBV13 to TRBJ2-1; 8 bases are a match to TRBD1. J was trimmed by 4 bases and V by 2 bases; bases with no gene match: 10. This CDR3 region has 17 residues. Germline loops: CDR1 PRHDT, CDR2 FYEKMQ (reference sequence). DNA of the CDR3: TGTGCCAGCAGCTTAAGCCGACAGGGGAACTTTTACAATGAGCAGTTCTTC. Translating it yields CASSLSRQGNFYNEQFF.

V usage is TRBV13 and J usage is TRBJ1-1; perhaps TRBD1 as D (5 bases). V lost 3 bases and J 2 bases, leaving 13 bases between the germline ends. Germline V gene data show CDR1 as PRHDT and CDR2 as FYEKMQ (reference sequence). The CDR3 contains 15 residues. The CDR3 is CASSLRRGTNTEAFF. The CDR3 bases are TGTGCCAGCAGCTTGCGTCGGGGGACCAACACTGAAGCTTTCTTT.

This sequence joins TRBV21-1 and TRBJ1-5; the table calls TRBD1, which could not be checked here. TRBV21-1 is tagged as a pseudogene. This CDR3 has 13 amino acids. The CDR3 here is CASSRYRGKPQHF. CDR3 sequence (DNA): TGTGCCAGCAGTAGGTACAGGGGGAAGCCCCAGCATTTT.

CDR3 in DNA: TGCGCCAGCAGCCAAGATCGGGGGCTCTACGAGCAGTACTTC. Amino acids: CASSQDRGLYEQYF. The chain carries TRBV4-3 and TRBJ2-7; D may match TRBD1 or TRBD2 (6 bases each). CDR1 and CDR2 (germline): LGHNA, YSLEER. V lost 0 bases and J 3 bases, leaving 9 bases between the germline ends. The CDR3 is 14 amino acids.

This clone was detected a few times. This chain uses TRBV11-1 with TRBJ1-1; 8 nucleotides align to TRBD1. V lost 5 bases to trimming and J lost 4 bases; unmatched junction nucleotides: 12. CDR3 length: 16 residues. CDR1 and CDR2 (germline): SGHAT, FQDESV (reference sequence). CDR3 sequence: CASSPGTGGVGTEAFF. As DNA, the CDR3 is TGTGCCAGCAGCCCCGGGACAGGAGGGGTTGGCACTGAAGCTTTCTTT.

The DNA for the CDR3 is TGTGCCAGCAGGAGGACGGGGGAGCCTGGCTACACCTTC. Amino acid sequence: CASRRTGEPGYTF. This sequence joins TRBV11-2 and TRBJ1-2; D perhaps matches TRBD1 (5 bases). The germline V gene encodes CDR1 SGHAT and CDR2 FQNNGV. The CDR3 contains 13 residues. V lost 6 bases and J lost 7, with 15 bases in between.

The chain joins TRBV2 to TRBJ2-1; D gene unclear. Deletions cut 4 bases from V and 9 bases from J, with 13 bases between. In germline, CDR1 is SNHLY, CDR2 FYNNEI. The CDR3 runs to 13 residues. The CDR3 loop is CASSVLLAGEQFF. The CDR3 nucleotides read TGTGCCAGCAGTGTATTGTTAGCAGGTGAGCAGTTCTTC.

V is TRBV5-1 and J is TRBJ1-1; D remains unclear. The CDR3 runs 15 residues. The ends were cut back, 0 bases at V and 2 bases at J, with 11 bases in the middle. Germline CDR1 SGHRS, CDR2 YFSETQ. The CDR3 sequence is CASSLVTAVNTEAFF. CDR3 sequence (DNA): TGCGCCAGCAGCTTGGTCACAGCCGTAAACACTGAAGCTTTCTTT.

The rearrangement joins TRBV28 to TRBJ1-3, with a weak D call TRBD1 (5 bases). Germline CDR1 reads MDHEN; CDR2 reads SYDVKM. This CDR3 is 14 amino acids long. Between the trimmed V and J ends, which lost 8 bases and 9 bases, there was a span of 20 bases. The CDR3 DNA reads as TGTGCCAGCTCTCAGACAGCGGAGGAGGTCACCATATATTTT. This gives the protein CASSQTAEEVTIYF.

The chain links TRBV27 to TRBJ1-1; no definite D call. The CDR3 sequence is 11 residues long. Trimming took off 5 bases at V and 8 bases at J, with 9 bases between the two ends. From germline, CDR1 is MNHEY and CDR2 SMNVEV (reference sequence). The CDR3 DNA reads TGTGCCAGCAGTACCCCTCAGGAAGCTTTCTTT. It specifies CASSTPQEAFF.